A selection of T cell receptor beta chains follows, all from one sample in a study of T cells in localized non-small cell lung cancer. The data were produced by immunoSEQ multiplex PCR, yet TCRdb's version contains in-frame clones alone and is incomplete. In the table there are fewer than 40,000 clones, 86% of which are singletons. The sequenced sample was peripheral blood, obtained before any cancer treatment. The receptors come from a male donor aged 60 or older with stage III lung adenocarcinoma. CDR3s include the opening cysteine and the closing phenylalanine or tryptophan. Fields, in order: V gene, J gene, clone size, D gene, CDR3 protein, CDR3 DNA. D genes are given only for firm matches. Size tells how often a clone was seen (once, few, many) or the class of an expanded clone, and some rows leave it out.

V gene: TRBV9
J gene: TRBJ1-6
clone size: -
D gene: TRBD1
CDR3 protein: CASSALGQGRNSPLHF
CDR3 DNA: TGTGCCAGCAGCGCCCTGGGACAGGGGAGGAATTCACCCCTCCACTTT

V gene: TRBV10-3
J gene: TRBJ1-5
clone size: once
D gene: TRBD1
CDR3 protein: CAINDRGDQPQHF
CDR3 DNA: TGTGCCATCAACGACAGGGGAGACCAGCCCCAGCATTTT

V gene: TRBV7-8
J gene: TRBJ2-7
clone size: -
D gene: -
CDR3 protein: CASSSESYEQYF
CDR3 DNA: TGTGCCAGCAGCTCCGAATCCTACGAGCAGTACTTC

V gene: TRBV30
J gene: TRBJ2-3
clone size: once
D gene: -
CDR3 protein: CAWTVGPMGTQYF
CDR3 DNA: TGTGCCTGGACGGTTGGCCCGATGGGTACGCAGTATTTT

V gene: TRBV5-4
J gene: TRBJ1-2
clone size: -
D gene: -
CDR3 protein: CASSLGAFDYTF
CDR3 DNA: TGTGCCAGCAGCTTGGGGGCGTTTGACTACACCTTC

V gene: TRBV6-4
J gene: TRBJ2-2
clone size: -
D gene: -
CDR3 protein: CASSARPGTGELFF
CDR3 DNA: TGTGCCAGCAGTGCGCGCCCGGGCACCGGGGAGCTGTTTTTT

V gene: TRBV9
J gene: TRBJ2-2
clone size: -
D gene: TRBD2
CDR3 protein: CASSPNPSGNTGELFF
CDR3 DNA: TGTGCCAGCAGCCCCAACCCTAGCGGGAACACCGGGGAGCTGTTTTTT

V gene: TRBV18
J gene: TRBJ1-2
clone size: -
D gene: -
CDR3 protein: CASSPDGVLGGYTF
CDR3 DNA: TGTGCCAGCTCACCAGATGGGGTTTTGGGTGGCTACACCTTC

V gene: TRBV5-6
J gene: TRBJ2-2
clone size: once
D gene: -
CDR3 protein: CASSLRQGLNTGELFF
CDR3 DNA: TGTGCCAGCAGCTTGCGCCAGGGATTGAACACCGGGGAGCTGTTTTTT

V gene: TRBV14
J gene: TRBJ2-7
clone size: -
D gene: -
CDR3 protein: CASSQGLIRDSTYEQYF
CDR3 DNA: TGTGCCAGCAGCCAAGGACTGATCAGGGATTCAACCTACGAGCAGTACTTC

V gene: TRBV6-5
J gene: TRBJ2-3
clone size: -
D gene: TRBD2
CDR3 protein: CASSDGRHTQYF
CDR3 DNA: TGTGCCAGCAGCGACGGGAGGCATACGCAGTATTTT

V gene: TRBV30
J gene: TRBJ1-1
clone size: -
D gene: -
CDR3 protein: CAWSVLSENTEAFF
CDR3 DNA: TGTGCCTGGAGTGTACTCTCCGAGAACACTGAAGCTTTCTTT

V gene: TRBV11-3
J gene: TRBJ2-7
clone size: -
D gene: -
CDR3 protein: CASSLDPGQEQYF
CDR3 DNA: TGTGCCAGCAGCTTAGACCCTGGACAGGAGCAGTACTTC

V gene: TRBV5-6
J gene: TRBJ1-2
clone size: -
D gene: TRBD1
CDR3 protein: CASSFRRGPYGYTF
CDR3 DNA: TGTGCCAGCAGCTTCAGGAGGGGGCCCTATGGCTACACCTTC

V gene: TRBV7-9
J gene: TRBJ1-1
clone size: -
D gene: -
CDR3 protein: CASSFPPGTRAFF
CDR3 DNA: TGTGCCAGCAGCTTCCCGCCGGGGACGAGAGCTTTCTTT

V gene: TRBV6-4
J gene: TRBJ2-1
clone size: -
D gene: -
CDR3 protein: CASRGAGSGEQFF
CDR3 DNA: TGTGCCAGCAGGGGGGCAGGTAGCGGGGAGCAGTTCTTC

V gene: TRBV5-1
J gene: TRBJ2-1
clone size: -
D gene: -
CDR3 protein: CASSSTALSYNEQFF
CDR3 DNA: TGCGCCAGCAGCTCCACAGCGCTTTCCTACAATGAGCAGTTCTTC

V gene: TRBV5-5
J gene: TRBJ2-7
clone size: -
D gene: -
CDR3 protein: CASSFEGLYEQYF
CDR3 DNA: TGTGCCAGCAGCTTCGAGGGATTGTACGAGCAGTACTTC

V gene: TRBV28
J gene: TRBJ1-2
clone size: -
D gene: -
CDR3 protein: CAQKTNYGYTF
CDR3 DNA: TGTGCCCAGAAGACTAACTATGGCTACACCTTC

V gene: TRBV19
J gene: TRBJ1-5
clone size: -
D gene: -
CDR3 protein: CASSPSNSNQPQHF
CDR3 DNA: TGTGCCAGTAGTCCCAGCAATAGCAATCAGCCCCAGCATTTT

V gene: TRBV27
J gene: TRBJ2-1
clone size: -
D gene: -
CDR3 protein: CASTPRGPGEQFF
CDR3 DNA: TGTGCCAGCACCCCTCGGGGCCCCGGTGAGCAGTTCTTC

V gene: TRBV5-1
J gene: TRBJ1-3
clone size: -
D gene: -
CDR3 protein: CASKGGGGSSGNTIYF
CDR3 DNA: TGCGCCAGCAAAGGAGGAGGCGGGAGCTCTGGAAACACCATATATTTT

V gene: TRBV5-4
J gene: TRBJ2-7
clone size: -
D gene: -
CDR3 protein: CASSLDGRREQYF
CDR3 DNA: TGTGCCAGCAGCTTGGACGGTCGTAGGGAGCAGTACTTC